This T cell receptor (beta chain) was sequenced for a study of control samples from healthy donors and cancer patients. The table came from immunoSEQ multiplex PCR; TCRdb's copy has only in-frame clones and leaves some out. Of roughly 100,000 clones listed, 70% to 90% were seen once; the top ten hold 12% to 15%. Trimming removed 4 bases at V and 1 base at J, with 2 bases between. The CDR3 is 12 amino acids. The chain uses TRBV12-3 or TRBV12-4 and TRBJ1-3; D unclear. This receptor was identified in a man aged 25-45 years in good health. Sample: blood. CDR3 loop: CASSYSGNTIYF. The CDR3 DNA is TGTGCCAGCAGTTATTCTGGAAACACCATATATTTT.